This TCR beta chain emerged from a study of OX40 agonist ivuxolimab in advanced cancers. Profiled with immunoSEQ multiplex PCR; TCRdb holds only in-frame clones, not every one. The sample records about 96,000 clones, under 85% being singletons. This sequence originates from an adult with an advanced solid tumor such as melanoma, head and neck, liver or kidney cancer. The sequenced sample was CD4+ or CD8+ T cells sorted from blood, obtained in a trial of the OX40 agonist ivuxolimab.

In DNA form, the CDR3 reads TGCGCCAGCAGCTTGGAATGGGGAGCCTACGAGCAGTACTTC. Its translation: CASSLEWGAYEQYF. The gene calls are TRBV5-1 and TRBJ2-7; TRBD2 is a possible D gene (5 bases). Trimming took 0 bases from V and 2 from J, leaving 9 bases between them. Per germline, CDR1 SGHRS and CDR2 YFSETQ. CDR3 size: 14 residues. The whole variable domain, remainder taken from reference TRBV5-1 and TRBJ2-7, is KAGVTQTPRYLIKTRGQQVTLSCSPISGHRSVSWYQQTPGQGLQFLFEYFSETQRNKGNFPGRFSGRQFSNSRSEMNVSTLELGDSALYLCASSLEWGAYEQYFGPGTRLTVT.